Listed here is a single TCR beta chain. This record comes from a study of cytomegalovirus exposure and HLA in healthy donors. The V gene's germline CDR1 is SNHLY and CDR2 FYNNEI. Trimming took off 6 bases at V and 7 bases at J, with 9 bases between the two ends. The length of the CDR3 is 12 residues. A multiplex PCR was run with 60 Vbeta primers and 13 Jbeta primers. Clones were sequenced by immunoSEQ multiplex PCR, and TCRdb holds only the in-frame ones, with some missing. The sample carries roughly 120,000 clones, 81% recorded once. This TCR was recovered from a woman aged 25 to 39 in good health and CMV-seronegative. The J gene is TRBJ2-2, the V gene TRBV2; D unresolved. The specimen sequenced was PBMCs. The CDR3 DNA sequence: TGTGCCAGCAGAGCGAACGGCGGGGAGCTGTTTTTT. Translating gives CASRANGGELFF.